The sequence of this T cell receptor (beta chain) was determined in a study of blood T cells in healthy people across ages. The CDR3 totals 14 residues. Germline V gene data show CDR1 as SGHTA and CDR2 as FQGNSA. With 3 bases removed from V and 7 bases from J, the gap between germline ends came to 15 bases. About this clonotype: Its antigen remains unknown.

Study-level points and caveats: Calculation of diversity from one million T cells yielded estimates considered to be underestimates. Among long-lived donors, naive CD4+ cells were more numerous and diversity higher than in aged donors.

Using a J-beta primer mix together with a sample-barcoded 5' primer, a second PCR was run for roughly 6 to 12 cycles. A template-switch adaptor containing 12 random nucleotides labeled each cDNA molecule. TCRdb recomputed calls from the 5' RACE reads with MiXCR, one row per CDR3 protein. The data hold over a million distinct CDR3 sequences, with less than 50% observed a single time. Specimen: blood. The rearrangement links TRBV7-2 to TRBJ1-1; D unclear. The receptor's source is a woman aged 60-70 years in good health. The CDR3, as DNA: TGTGCCAGCAGCTTGATCTCGGGTAGCGGTGAAGCTTTCTTT. This gives the protein CASSLISGSGEAFF.